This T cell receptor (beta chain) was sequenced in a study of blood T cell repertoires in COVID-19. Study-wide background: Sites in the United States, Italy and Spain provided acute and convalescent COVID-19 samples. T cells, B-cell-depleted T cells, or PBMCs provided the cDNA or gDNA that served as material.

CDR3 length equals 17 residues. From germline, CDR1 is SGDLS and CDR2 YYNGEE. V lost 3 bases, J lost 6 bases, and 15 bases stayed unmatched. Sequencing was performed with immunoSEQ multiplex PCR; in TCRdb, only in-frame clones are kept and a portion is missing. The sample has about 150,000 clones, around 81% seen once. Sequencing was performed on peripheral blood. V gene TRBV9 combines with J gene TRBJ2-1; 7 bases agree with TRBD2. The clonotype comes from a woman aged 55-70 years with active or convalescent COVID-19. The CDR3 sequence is CASSAGGREAPPNEQFF. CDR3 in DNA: TGTGCCAGCAGCGCCGGTGGGAGGGAGGCCCCTCCCAATGAGCAGTTCTTC.